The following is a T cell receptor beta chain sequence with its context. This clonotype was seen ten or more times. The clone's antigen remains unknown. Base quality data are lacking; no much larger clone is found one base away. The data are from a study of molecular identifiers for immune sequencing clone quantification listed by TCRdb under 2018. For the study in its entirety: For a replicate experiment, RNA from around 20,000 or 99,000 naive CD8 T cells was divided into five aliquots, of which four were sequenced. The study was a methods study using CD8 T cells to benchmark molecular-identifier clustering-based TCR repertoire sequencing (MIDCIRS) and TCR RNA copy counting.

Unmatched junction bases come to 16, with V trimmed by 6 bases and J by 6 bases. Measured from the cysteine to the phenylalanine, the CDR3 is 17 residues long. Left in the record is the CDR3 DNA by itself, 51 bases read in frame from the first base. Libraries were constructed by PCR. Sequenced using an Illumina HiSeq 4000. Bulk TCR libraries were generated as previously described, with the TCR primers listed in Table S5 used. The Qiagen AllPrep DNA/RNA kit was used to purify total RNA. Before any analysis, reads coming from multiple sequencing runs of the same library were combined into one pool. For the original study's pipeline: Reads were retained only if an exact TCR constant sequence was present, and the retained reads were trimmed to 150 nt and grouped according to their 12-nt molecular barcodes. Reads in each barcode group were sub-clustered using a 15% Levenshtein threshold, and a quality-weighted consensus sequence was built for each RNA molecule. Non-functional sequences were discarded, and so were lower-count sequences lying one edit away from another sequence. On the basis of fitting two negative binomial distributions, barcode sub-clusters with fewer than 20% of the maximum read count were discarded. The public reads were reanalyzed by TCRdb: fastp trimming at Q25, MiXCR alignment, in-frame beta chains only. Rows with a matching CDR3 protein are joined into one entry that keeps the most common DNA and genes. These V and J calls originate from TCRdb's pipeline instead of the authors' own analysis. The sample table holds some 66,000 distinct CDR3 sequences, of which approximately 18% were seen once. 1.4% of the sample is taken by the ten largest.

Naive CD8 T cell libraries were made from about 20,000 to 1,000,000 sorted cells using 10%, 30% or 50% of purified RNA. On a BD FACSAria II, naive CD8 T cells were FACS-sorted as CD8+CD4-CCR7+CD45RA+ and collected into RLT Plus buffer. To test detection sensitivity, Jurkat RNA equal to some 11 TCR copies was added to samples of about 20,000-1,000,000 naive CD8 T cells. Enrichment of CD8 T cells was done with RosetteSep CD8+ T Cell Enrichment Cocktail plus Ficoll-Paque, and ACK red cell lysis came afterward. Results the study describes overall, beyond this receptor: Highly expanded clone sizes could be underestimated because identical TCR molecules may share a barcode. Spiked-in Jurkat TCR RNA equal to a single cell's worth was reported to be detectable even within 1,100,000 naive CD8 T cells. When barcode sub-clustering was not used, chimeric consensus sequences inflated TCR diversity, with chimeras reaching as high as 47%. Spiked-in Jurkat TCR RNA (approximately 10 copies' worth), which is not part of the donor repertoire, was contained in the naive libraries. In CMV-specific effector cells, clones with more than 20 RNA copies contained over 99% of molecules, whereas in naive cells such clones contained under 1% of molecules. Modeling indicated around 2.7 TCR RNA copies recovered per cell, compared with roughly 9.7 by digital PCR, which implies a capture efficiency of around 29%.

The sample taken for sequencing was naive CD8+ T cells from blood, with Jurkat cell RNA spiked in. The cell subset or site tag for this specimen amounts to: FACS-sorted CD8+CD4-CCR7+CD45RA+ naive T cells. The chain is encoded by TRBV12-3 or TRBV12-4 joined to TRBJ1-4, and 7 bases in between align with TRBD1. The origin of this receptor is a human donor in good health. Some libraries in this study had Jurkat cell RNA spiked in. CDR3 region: CASSGTENGGVDEKLFF. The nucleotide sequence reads TGTGCCAGCAGCGGGACAGAAAATGGGGGAGTAGATGAAAAACTGTTTTTT.